These 7 T cell receptor beta chains were all obtained from the same sample, sequenced in a study of blood T cell repertoires in COVID-19. TCRdb keeps only in-frame clones here, not all; method: immunoSEQ multiplex PCR. The sample lists under 150,000 clones; approximately 85% were seen once. The sample comprised peripheral blood. The receptors were gathered from a human donor in a cohort sampled during active COVID-19.

The chain joins TRBV6-5 to TRBJ1-1; D not resolved. Germline V CDR1 and CDR2: MNHEY, SVGAGI. Trimming cost V 0 bases and J 3 bases, with 14 bases left between them. CDR3 length equals 16 residues. This CDR3 reads CASSYSGPQWDTEAFF. The CDR3 nucleotides are TGTGCCAGCAGTTACTCGGGCCCCCAATGGGACACTGAAGCTTTCTTT.

This clone was picked up a small number of times. The chain uses TRBV9 and TRBJ2-1; 7 positions match TRBD2. The germline gives CDR1 SGDLS, CDR2 YYNGEE. After removal of 4 bases from V and 0 bases from J, the junction contained 7 bases not matched to a gene. The CDR3 is 16 amino acids. The CDR3 protein is CASSPTSAVSYNEQFF. CDR3 bases: TGTGCCAGCAGCCCCACTAGCGCGGTCTCCTACAATGAGCAGTTCTTC.

The table lists this clone with a few counts. The rearrangement links TRBV6-2 or TRBV6-3 to TRBJ2-7; 13 positions match TRBD2. Trimming cost V 4 bases and J 7 bases; bases outside gene matches: 7. This CDR3 contains 15 residues. Looked up from germline, CDR1 is MNHEY and CDR2 is SVGEGT. In DNA form, the CDR3 reads TGTGCCAGCAGTTTTGGACTAGCGGGAGTAGGGGAGCAGTACGTC. It specifies CASSFGLAGVGEQYV.

The chain links TRBV11-2 to TRBJ1-1; D ambiguous. Germline values: CDR1 SGHAT, CDR2 FQNNGV. Trimming left V 2 bases short and J 1 base short, with 5 bases between. The CDR3 has 13 residues. The DNA of the CDR3 is TGTGCCAGCAGCTTAACTGGGAACACTGAAGCTTTCTTT. It encodes CASSLTGNTEAFF.

The table lists this clone with a count of one. A junction end diverges from the germline sequence, so it may reflect a read error. The chain joins TRBV5-8 to TRBJ2-3; either TRBD1 or TRBD2 may fit D (5 bases each). CDR1 is SGHTS, CDR2 YDEGEE, per germline. The CDR3 runs 16 residues. CDR3 DNA sequence: TGTGCCAGCAGTTTGGGGGTAGGCGGGAGCACAGATACGCAGTATTTT. Translation: CASSLGVGGSTDTQYF.

This clone was seen a few times. V is TRBV6-2 or TRBV6-3 and J is TRBJ2-7, with 11 bases that match TRBD1. The CDR3 spans 17 residues. Germline values: CDR1 MNHEY, CDR2 SVGEGT. With 4 bases clipped from V and 5 bases from J, the junction kept 13 bases outside the gene matches. The CDR3 region is CASSLPKGDRGRDEQYF. The DNA of the CDR3 is TGTGCCAGCAGTTTACCGAAAGGGGACAGGGGGAGAGACGAGCAGTACTTC.

A few counts support this clone. This chain connects TRBV5-6 to TRBJ1-5; D unclear. Germline V gives CDR1 SGHDT, CDR2 YYEEEE. The CDR3 extends over 13 amino acids. The V gene lost 0 bases and the J gene lost 6 bases, with 7 bases spanning the gap. The CDR3 is CASSLGVGQPQHF. CDR3 coding DNA: TGTGCCAGCAGCTTGGGTGTCGGTCAGCCCCAGCATTTT.